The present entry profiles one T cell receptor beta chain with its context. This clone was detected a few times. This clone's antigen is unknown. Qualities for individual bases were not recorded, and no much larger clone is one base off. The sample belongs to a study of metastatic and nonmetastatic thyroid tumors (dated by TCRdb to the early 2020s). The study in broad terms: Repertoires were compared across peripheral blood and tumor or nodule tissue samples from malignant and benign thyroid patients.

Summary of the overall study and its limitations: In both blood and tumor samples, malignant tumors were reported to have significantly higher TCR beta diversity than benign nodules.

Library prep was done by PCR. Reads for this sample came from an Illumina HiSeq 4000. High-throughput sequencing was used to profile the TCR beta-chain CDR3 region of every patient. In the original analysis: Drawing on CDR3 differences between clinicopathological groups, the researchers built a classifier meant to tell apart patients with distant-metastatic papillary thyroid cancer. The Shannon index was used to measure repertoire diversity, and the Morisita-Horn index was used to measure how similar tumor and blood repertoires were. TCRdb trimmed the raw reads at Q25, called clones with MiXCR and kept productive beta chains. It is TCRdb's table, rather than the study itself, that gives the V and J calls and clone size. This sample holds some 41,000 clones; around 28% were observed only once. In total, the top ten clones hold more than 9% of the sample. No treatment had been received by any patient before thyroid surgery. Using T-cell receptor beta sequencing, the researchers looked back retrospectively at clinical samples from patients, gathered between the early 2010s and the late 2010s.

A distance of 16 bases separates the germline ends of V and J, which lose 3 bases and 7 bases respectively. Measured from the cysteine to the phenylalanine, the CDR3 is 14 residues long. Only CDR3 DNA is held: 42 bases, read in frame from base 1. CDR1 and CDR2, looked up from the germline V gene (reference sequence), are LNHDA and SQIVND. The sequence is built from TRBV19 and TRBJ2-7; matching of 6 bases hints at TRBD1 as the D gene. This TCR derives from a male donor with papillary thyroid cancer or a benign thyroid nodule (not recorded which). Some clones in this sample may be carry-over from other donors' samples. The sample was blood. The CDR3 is CASSMGRQVMEQYF. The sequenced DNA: TGTGCCAGTAGTATGGGACGACAGGTAATGGAGCAGTACTTC.